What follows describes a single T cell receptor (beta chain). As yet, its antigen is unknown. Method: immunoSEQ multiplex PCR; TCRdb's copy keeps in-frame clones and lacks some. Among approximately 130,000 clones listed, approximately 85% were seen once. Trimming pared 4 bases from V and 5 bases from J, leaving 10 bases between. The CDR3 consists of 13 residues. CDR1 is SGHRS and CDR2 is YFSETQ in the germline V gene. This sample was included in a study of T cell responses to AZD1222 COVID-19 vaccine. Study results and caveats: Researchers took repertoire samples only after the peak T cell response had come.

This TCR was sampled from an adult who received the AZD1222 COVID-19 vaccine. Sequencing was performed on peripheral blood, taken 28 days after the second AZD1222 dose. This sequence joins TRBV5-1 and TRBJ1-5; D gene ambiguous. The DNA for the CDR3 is TGCGCCAGCAGCGCGGACGGAGATCAGCCCCAGCATTTT. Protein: CASSADGDQPQHF.